This entry lists 29 T cell receptor beta chains sequenced from one sample in a study of regulatory T cells in long-lasting Graves disease. Described time point: newly diagnosed GD, antithyroid drugs for less than 3 months. Making the TCR library involved RNA that had been extracted from PBMCs. Through Arm-PCR of CDR3 regions and iRepertoire HTBI primers, TCR beta libraries were built. TCRdb recomputed calls from the multiplex PCR reads with MiXCR, one row per CDR3 protein. The sample holds around 240,000 distinct CDR3 sequences, 18% seen once. The same specimen was also included in a second study, on T cells in Graves' hyperthyroidism and ophthalmopathy.

The source was peripheral blood mononuclear cells (PBMCs), collected at new diagnosis, from a patient treated with antithyroid drugs. Receptor source: a woman aged 25 to 39 with Graves disease.

The table lists this clonotype with a few counts. A read error may account for a junction end that differs from germline. The chain is built from TRBV5-5 and TRBJ1-6, with D uncertain. Germline V gene data show CDR1 as SGHKS and CDR2 as YYEKEE (reference sequence). The CDR3 has 15 residues. The CDR3 coding sequence is TGTGCCAGCGGCTTGACACGGCTCTATAATTCACCCCTCCACTTT. This codes for CASGLTRLYNSPLHF.

In its sample, this clonotype was seen many times. One end of the junction is discordant with germline, which a read error may explain. The chain recombines TRBV5-1 with TRBJ2-3; D gene uncertain. CDR3 length: 16 amino acids. Germline CDR1 and CDR2: SGHRS and YFSETQ. CDR3 protein: CASSLGPISSTDTQYF. The CDR3 coding sequence is TGTGCCAGCAGCTTGGGTCCGATTTCTAGCACAGATACGCAGTATTTT.

The sample holds many counts of this clonotype. V gene TRBV4-1 combines with J gene TRBJ2-2; 9 nucleotides match TRBD1. Germline values: CDR1 MGHRA, CDR2 YSYEKL. The CDR3 extends over 15 amino acids. V lost 3 bases, J lost 7 bases, and 6 bases stayed unmatched. The CDR3 spells CASSHPWTGDGELFF. The DNA of the CDR3 is TGCGCCAGCAGCCATCCATGGACAGGGGACGGGGAGCTGTTTTTT.

This clonotype came up many times. The chain couples TRBV11-2 to TRBJ1-4, with TRBD1 matching over 7 bases. J was trimmed by 3 bases and V by 5 bases; bases with no gene match: 9. The CDR3 runs to 16 residues. The germline gives CDR1 SGHAT, CDR2 FQNNGV. The chain's CDR3 is CASSALRGPSNEKLFF. Here the CDR3 DNA reads TGTGCCAGCAGCGCTTTAAGGGGGCCGTCTAATGAAAAACTGTTTTTT.

The rearrangement uses TRBV9 and TRBJ2-1; 10 nucleotides agree with TRBD2. The germline CDR1 and CDR2 sequences are SGDLS and YYNGEE. The CDR3 spans 16 residues. V lost 1 base to trimming and J lost 9 bases; unmatched junction nucleotides: 10. In nucleotides, the CDR3 is TGTGCCAGCAGCGTACGGCTAGCGGGGGTCCTGGGTGAGCAGTTCTTC. Its translation: CASSVRLAGVLGEQFF.

This clonotype was seen many times. V usage is TRBV12-3 or TRBV12-4 and J usage is TRBJ2-5; D gene unclear. V dropped 6 bases and J dropped 3 bases, with 8 bases sitting between them. This CDR3 contains 12 residues. CDR3 sequence reads: CASSHEEETQYF. CDR3 nucleotides: TGTGCCAGCAGCCACGAGGAAGAGACCCAGTACTTC.

This clonotype was counted at least ten times. This chain uses TRBV3-1 with TRBJ2-5; D not resolved. Germline loops: CDR1 LGHDT, CDR2 YNNKEL (reference sequence). V was pared by 3 bases and J by 4 bases, with 3 bases between. CDR3 size: 11 residues. The CDR3 is CASSHRETQYF. As DNA, the CDR3 is TGTGCCAGCAGCCATCGAGAGACCCAGTACTTC.

This clonotype was detected many times. The chain couples TRBV7-9 to TRBJ2-5; the D gene could be TRBD1 or TRBD2 (5 bases each). The CDR3 spans 17 residues. V was trimmed by 2 bases and J by 2 bases, leaving 18 bases between them. Germline V gene data show CDR1 as SEHNR and CDR2 as FQNEAQ (reference sequence). CDR3 protein: CASSLTQVWGKQETQYF. The CDR3 DNA reads as TGTGCCAGCAGCTTAACCCAGGTTTGGGGGAAGCAAGAGACCCAGTACTTC.

This clonotype occurred many times. The chain is built from TRBV28 and TRBJ2-7, with TRBD2 identical over 13 bases. CDR3 length equals 16 residues. In germline, CDR1 is MDHEN, CDR2 SYDVKM. V was pared by 6 bases and J by 1 base, with 6 bases of the junction left unmatched. This chain's CDR3 is CASRRTSGGTSYEQYF. The CDR3 DNA is TGTGCCAGCAGACGGACTAGCGGGGGTACTTCCTACGAGCAGTACTTC.

This clonotype occurred many times. V usage is TRBV24-1 and J usage is TRBJ2-2, with 10 bases identical to TRBD1. From germline, CDR1 is KGHDR and CDR2 SFDVKD. Trimming took 2 bases from V and 7 from J; bases not matched to a gene: 9. CDR3 length: 17 amino acids. CDR3 residues: CATSDSSRDRGSGELFF. In DNA, the CDR3 is TGTGCCACCAGTGATTCGTCCCGGGACAGGGGAAGCGGGGAGCTGTTTTTT.

This clonotype was observed a handful of times. The chain has TRBV5-1 and TRBJ1-2, with no clear D. The CDR3 runs 14 residues. In germline, CDR1 is SGHRS, CDR2 YFSETQ. The germline V and J ends were trimmed by 4 bases and 8 bases, with 18 bases remaining between them. CDR3 DNA sequence: TGCGCCAGCAGCCGCCAGGTCGGGGTCGAGGGCTACACCTTC. Residues: CASSRQVGVEGYTF.

This clonotype was observed at least ten times. DNA of the CDR3: TGCGCCAGCAGGCAGGGGGCATACACCGGGGAGCTGTTTTTT. It codes for CASRQGAYTGELFF. This chain links TRBV10-2 with TRBJ2-2, with 8 bases fitting TRBD1. V was pared by 6 bases and J by 3 bases, with 3 bases of the junction left unmatched. CDR1 and CDR2 (germline): WSHSY, SAAADI. CDR3 length equals 14 residues.

The chain combines TRBV3-1 with TRBJ2-3; 9 bases align to TRBD2. The J call may not be correct, given that the DNA end is closer to TRBJ2-1. Germline V gives CDR1 LGHDT, CDR2 YNNKEL (reference sequence). CDR3 size: 15 residues. In nucleotides, the CDR3 is TGTGCCAGCGGACTTAGCGGGAGAAGGGAGAATGAGCAGTTCTTC. Its translation is CASGLSGRRENEQFF.

The table lists this clonotype with many counts. This rearrangement joins TRBV3-1 to TRBJ2-1, with a possible D match to TRBD1 (6 bases). V was pared by 0 bases and J by 6 bases, with 21 bases between. Germline V gene data show CDR1 as LGHDT and CDR2 as YNNKEL (reference sequence). The length of the CDR3 is 18 residues. CDR3 sequence: CASSQDDYGRGVGNEQFF. DNA for the CDR3: TGTGCCAGCAGCCAAGATGACTATGGCAGGGGAGTCGGCAATGAGCAGTTCTTC.

Many counts were recorded for this clonotype. The rearrangement links TRBV3-1 to TRBJ2-7; 7 bases line up with TRBD2. The CDR3 is 15 residues long. CDR1 LGHDT and CDR2 YNNKEL come from the germline V gene (reference sequence). Trimming at V came to 2 bases and at J to 6 bases, leaving 10 bases not matched to a gene. CDR3: CASSQRRGRGSEQYF. CDR3 DNA: TGTGCCAGCAGCCAAAGGCGGGGGAGAGGGTCCGAGCAGTACTTC.

This clonotype was seen ten or more times. The rearrangement links TRBV20-1 to TRBJ2-1; 11 bases are a match to TRBD1. The CDR3 is 14 residues long. Germline V CDR1 and CDR2: DFQATT, SNEGSKA (reference sequence). Trimming cost V 4 bases and J 6 bases; bases outside gene matches: 5. The CDR3 DNA sequence: TGCAGTGCTACCGGGACAGGGGGAATCAATGAGCAGTTCTTC. It specifies CSATGTGGINEQFF.

In its sample, this clonotype was seen many times. The CDR3 protein is CASSPPGNQPQHF. In nucleotides, the CDR3 is TGTGCCAGCTCACCACCGGGGAATCAGCCCCAGCATTTT. This chain joins TRBV18 and TRBJ1-5; D is ambiguous. Trimming pared 0 bases from V and 4 bases from J, leaving 4 bases between. The length of the CDR3 is 13 residues. Per germline, CDR1 KGHSH and CDR2 LQKENI.

This clonotype came up many times. The chain recombines TRBV6-2 or TRBV6-3 with TRBJ1-1, with D maybe TRBD1 (6 bases). The germline V and J ends were trimmed by 0 bases and 4 bases, with 9 bases remaining between them. The CDR3 length is 14 residues. From germline, CDR1 is MNHEY and CDR2 SVGEGT. This CDR3 reads CASSYSGAVTEAFF. The CDR3 region has the DNA TGTGCCAGCAGTTACTCGGGGGCGGTCACTGAAGCTTTCTTT.

This clonotype was detected only a few times. The chain employs TRBV5-6 and TRBJ2-7; possibly TRBD1 for D (5 bases). This CDR3 contains 14 residues. Trimming pared 2 bases from V and 2 bases from J, leaving 11 bases between. In germline, CDR1 is SGHDT, CDR2 YYEEEE. This chain's CDR3 is CASSFQGLTYEQYF. In DNA form, the CDR3 reads TGTGCCAGCAGCTTCCAGGGCCTTACCTACGAGCAGTACTTC.

This clonotype was counted many times. CDR3 nucleotide sequence: TGCAGTGCTAGAGATAGTGAAGGGGGGGACATTCAGTACTTC. Translated: CSARDSEGGDIQYF. V is TRBV20-1 and J is TRBJ2-4, with a tentative D call TRBD2 (7 bases). Germline CDR1 and CDR2: DFQATT and SNEGSKA (reference sequence). V lost 0 bases and J lost 8, with 14 bases in between. This CDR3 is 14 amino acids long.

The gene calls are TRBV28 and TRBJ1-3; no clear D. V shed 0 bases and J shed 0 bases, with 6 bases lying between them. The germline gives CDR1 MDHEN, CDR2 SYDVKM. The CDR3 is 15 amino acids. The CDR3 reads CASSLWGASGNTIYF. In DNA form, the CDR3 reads TGTGCCAGCAGTTTATGGGGCGCCTCTGGAAACACCATATATTTT.

Ten or more counts support this clonotype. The V gene is TRBV6-2 or TRBV6-3, the J gene TRBJ2-1; 7 bases are shared with TRBD2. V shed 6 bases, J shed 1 base, and the junction held 6 bases outside the gene matches. Germline V gene lookup returns CDR1 MNHEY and CDR2 SVGEGT. The CDR3 is 15 amino acids. CDR3 sequence: CASRTSENSYNEQFF. The CDR3 bases are TGTGCCAGCAGAACTAGCGAGAATTCCTACAATGAGCAGTTCTTC.

This chain joins TRBV7-6 and TRBJ2-7, with TRBD1 matching over 8 bases. The germline CDR1 and CDR2 sequences are SGHVS and FNYEAQ. Unmatched junction bases numbered 7, after V lost 5 bases and J lost 7 bases. This CDR3 has 13 residues. Here the CDR3 reads CASSDYGTGEQYF. The CDR3 DNA follows: TGTGCCAGCAGCGACTACGGGACAGGAGAGCAGTACTTC.

This clonotype has a count of ten or more. This chain links TRBV27 with TRBJ1-1; D not certain. The CDR3 loop spans 14 amino acids. Germline assignment: CDR1 MNHEY and CDR2 SMNVEV (reference sequence). Between the trimmed V and J ends, which lost 3 bases and 5 bases, there was a span of 13 bases. CDR3 loop: CASSFDRLGTEAFF. The CDR3 DNA reads TGTGCCAGCAGTTTTGATAGGTTGGGGACTGAAGCTTTCTTT.

This clonotype was detected ten times or more. The CDR3 region has the DNA TGTGCCAGCAGTGAGTCCAGAAACTATGGCTACACCTTC. This codes for CASSESRNYGYTF. The chain carries TRBV6-2 or TRBV6-3 and TRBJ1-2; D ambiguous. With 5 bases removed from V and 2 bases from J, the gap between germline ends came to 9 bases. CDR3 size: 13 residues. Per the germline V gene, CDR1 is MNHEY and CDR2 is SVGEGT.

In its sample, this clonotype was seen once. The CDR3 spells CASSSWTGGYNEQFF. In DNA form, the CDR3 reads TGTGCCAGCAGTTCATGGACAGGGGGCTACAATGAGCAGTTCTTC. The chain links TRBV6-5 to TRBJ2-1; 10 positions agree with TRBD1. CDR1 is MNHEY, CDR2 SVGAGI, per germline. The CDR3 totals 15 residues. The junction had 3 bases not matched to a gene; V was cut back by 4 bases and J by 3 bases.

At least ten counts were recorded for this clonotype. J is TRBJ1-2 and V is TRBV27; D gene unclear. V lost 3 bases and J lost 8, with 16 bases in between. CDR3 size: 14 residues. Germline lookup yields CDR1 MNHEY and CDR2 SMNVEV (reference sequence). CDR3 sequence reads: CASSFRDPREGYTF. In DNA form, the CDR3 reads TGTGCCAGCAGTTTCCGAGACCCCCGGGAGGGCTACACCTTC.

This clonotype was detected ten times or more. The chain recombines TRBV27 with TRBJ1-1, with D possibly TRBD1 on 5 matching bases. From germline, CDR1 is MNHEY and CDR2 SMNVEV (reference sequence). The germline V and J ends were trimmed by 4 bases and 3 bases, with 12 bases remaining between them. This CDR3 region has 14 residues. The CDR3 sequence is CASSWGRSDTEAFF. CDR3 in DNA: TGTGCCAGCAGTTGGGGCAGATCGGACACTGAAGCTTTCTTT.

This clonotype was counted ten times or more. The V and J genes are TRBV5-1 and TRBJ2-1; maybe TRBD2 (6 bases). The germline V gene encodes CDR1 SGHRS and CDR2 YFSETQ. V lost 0 bases, J lost 4 bases, and 11 bases lay in between. The CDR3 covers 15 residues. In DNA, the CDR3 is TGCGCCAGCAGCTTGGGCGGAGGGGTTTACAATGAGCAGTTCTTC. The encoded protein is CASSLGGGVYNEQFF.